The rows below give T cell receptor beta chains drawn from one sample of a study of blood T cell repertoires in COVID-19. Repertoires were generated with immunoSEQ multiplex PCR, while TCRdb's copy carries only in-frame clones and drops some. The sample holds 45,000 to 50,000 clones, 70% to 90% seen once. The sequencing input was peripheral blood. These receptors were taken from an elderly woman with COVID-19, enrolled during active disease. The CDR3 runs from the conserved cysteine through the conserved F or W. D genes are given only for firm matches. Only some rows state a clone size, as once, few, many or a class for expanded clones.

clone_size: NA; v_call: TRBV24-1; d_call: NA; j_call: TRBJ2-7; cdr3_nt: TGTGCCACCAGTGATGCTGGGCAGGGCCTGTATAACGAGCAGTACTTC; cdr3_aa: CATSDAGQGLYNEQYF
clone_size: NA; v_call: TRBV5-1; d_call: TRBD2; j_call: TRBJ2-5; cdr3_nt: TGCGCCAGCAGCCTGGGGGGGGGTAGTGGGTCGATCGGGGAGACCCAGTACTTC; cdr3_aa: CASSLGGGSGSIGETQYF
clone_size: NA; v_call: TRBV5-1; d_call: NA; j_call: TRBJ2-5; cdr3_nt: TGCGCCAGCAGCTTGGGGCCAGTTCGAGAGACCCAGTACTTC; cdr3_aa: CASSLGPVRETQYF
clone_size: NA; v_call: TRBV7-9; d_call: NA; j_call: TRBJ1-6; cdr3_nt: TGTGCCAGCAGCTCCAGACAAGAAAATTCACCCCTCCACTTT; cdr3_aa: CASSSRQENSPLHF
clone_size: NA; v_call: TRBV4-2; d_call: TRBD1; j_call: TRBJ2-3; cdr3_nt: TGTGCCAGCAGCCAACAGGGGGGCACAGATACGCAGTATTTT; cdr3_aa: CASSQQGGTDTQYF
clone_size: NA; v_call: TRBV5-4; d_call: TRBD1; j_call: TRBJ1-2; cdr3_nt: TGTGCCAGCAGCTTGGGGGACAGGCGAAACTATGGCTACACCTTC; cdr3_aa: CASSLGDRRNYGYTF
clone_size: NA; v_call: TRBV20-1; d_call: NA; j_call: TRBJ1-2; cdr3_nt: TGCAGTGCTAGGCAGGGCTATGGCTACACCTTC; cdr3_aa: CSARQGYGYTF
clone_size: NA; v_call: TRBV28; d_call: TRBD1; j_call: TRBJ1-1; cdr3_nt: TGTGCCAGCAGTTCGACAGGGTTACGGACTGAAGCTTTCTTT; cdr3_aa: CASSSTGLRTEAFF
clone_size: NA; v_call: TRBV10-3; d_call: TRBD2; j_call: TRBJ2-1; cdr3_nt: TGTGGTACGGGGACTAGCGGGAGTACGCAGCACAATGAGCAGTTCTTC; cdr3_aa: CGTGTSGSTQHNEQFF
clone_size: once; v_call: TRBV19; d_call: NA; j_call: TRBJ1-5; cdr3_nt: TGTGCCAGTAGTATAGGGGCCTGGCAGCCCCAGCATTTT; cdr3_aa: CASSIGAWQPQHF
clone_size: NA; v_call: TRBV2; d_call: NA; j_call: TRBJ2-2; cdr3_nt: TGTGCCAGCAGTCCGTCCGGGGGCGGGGAGCTGTTTTTT; cdr3_aa: CASSPSGGGELFF
clone_size: few; v_call: TRBV7-7; d_call: NA; j_call: TRBJ2-5; cdr3_nt: TGTGCCAGCAGCCACAGATGGTTAGAGACCCAGTACTTC; cdr3_aa: CASSHRWLETQYF
clone_size: NA; v_call: TRBV5-1; d_call: NA; j_call: TRBJ2-6; cdr3_nt: TGCGCCAGCAGCTTGTGGGCCGGGGGAGGTTCTGGGGCCAACGTCCTGACTTTC; cdr3_aa: CASSLWAGGGSGANVLTF
clone_size: NA; v_call: TRBV7-9; d_call: TRBD2; j_call: TRBJ2-3; cdr3_nt: TGTGCCAGCAGCCCCCAACTAGCGGGGTCTCCAGATACGCAGTATTTT; cdr3_aa: CASSPQLAGSPDTQYF
clone_size: once; v_call: TRBV9; d_call: NA; j_call: TRBJ2-1; cdr3_nt: TGTGCCAGCAGCGTGTACCTAGCCGCGAGCTCCTACAATGAGCAGTTCTTC; cdr3_aa: CASSVYLAASSYNEQFF
clone_size: NA; v_call: TRBV5-5; d_call: TRBD1; j_call: TRBJ1-5; cdr3_nt: TGTGCCAGCAGCTTGGCGGACAGGAATCAGCCCCAGCATTTT; cdr3_aa: CASSLADRNQPQHF
clone_size: few; v_call: TRBV18; d_call: NA; j_call: TRBJ2-7; cdr3_nt: TGTGCCAGCTCACCAGCGCGAGACTACGAGCAGTACTTC; cdr3_aa: CASSPARDYEQYF
clone_size: NA; v_call: TRBV29-1; d_call: TRBD1; j_call: TRBJ1-2; cdr3_nt: TGCAGCGCCGAACAGGGGGATAGGTATGGCTACACCTTC; cdr3_aa: CSAEQGDRYGYTF
clone_size: NA; v_call: TRBV9; d_call: TRBD2; j_call: TRBJ2-3; cdr3_nt: TGTGCCAGCAGCGTAGGCCCAGCGGGGGGAACCACAGATACGCAGTATTTT; cdr3_aa: CASSVGPAGGTTDTQYF
clone_size: few; v_call: TRBV19; d_call: TRBD1; j_call: TRBJ1-2; cdr3_nt: TGTGCCAGTAGTAGAGGACAGGGGAACTATGGCTACACCTTC; cdr3_aa: CASSRGQGNYGYTF
clone_size: NA; v_call: TRBV19; d_call: NA; j_call: TRBJ2-3; cdr3_nt: TGTGCCAGTACCTCCGCAGGAACAGATACGCAGTATTTT; cdr3_aa: CASTSAGTDTQYF
clone_size: NA; v_call: TRBV7-9; d_call: TRBD1; j_call: TRBJ2-3; cdr3_nt: TGTGCCAGCAGCTTAGAGACAGGGCCTGACACAGATACGCAGTATTTT; cdr3_aa: CASSLETGPDTDTQYF
clone_size: NA; v_call: TRBV19; d_call: TRBD1; j_call: TRBJ1-1; cdr3_nt: TGTGCCACCACAGGGGCGAGGAACACTGAAGCTTTCTTT; cdr3_aa: CATTGARNTEAFF
clone_size: NA; v_call: TRBV5-4; d_call: TRBD1; j_call: TRBJ1-1; cdr3_nt: TGTGCCAGCAGCTCTGCAGGGGGCGCGGGCACTGAAGCTTTCTTT; cdr3_aa: CASSSAGGAGTEAFF
clone_size: NA; v_call: TRBV4-2; d_call: NA; j_call: TRBJ1-4; cdr3_nt: TGTGCCAGCAGCCAGAGGCAGCGAGCAACTAATGAAAAACTGTTTTTT; cdr3_aa: CASSQRQRATNEKLFF
clone_size: NA; v_call: TRBV3-1/TRBV3-2; d_call: NA; j_call: TRBJ1-2; cdr3_nt: TGTGCCACCTACCTGAATTTCTATGGCTACACCTTC; cdr3_aa: CATYLNFYGYTF
clone_size: NA; v_call: TRBV27; d_call: TRBD2; j_call: TRBJ2-1; cdr3_nt: TGTGCCAGCAGTTTATGGTCAGCGGGAGGGGGGAATGAGCAGTTCTTC; cdr3_aa: CASSLWSAGGGNEQFF
clone_size: few; v_call: TRBV6-5; d_call: NA; j_call: TRBJ1-2; cdr3_nt: TGTGCCAGCACCCCAGGGCTGAACTATGGCTACACCTTC; cdr3_aa: CASTPGLNYGYTF
clone_size: NA; v_call: TRBV5-6; d_call: NA; j_call: TRBJ2-2; cdr3_nt: TGTGCCAGCAGCTTGGGAGGTTTCGGGGAGCTGTTTTTT; cdr3_aa: CASSLGGFGELFF
clone_size: NA; v_call: TRBV5-4; d_call: TRBD1; j_call: TRBJ1-2; cdr3_nt: TGTGCCAGCAGCTTGGGGAGACAGGGCCTCTATGGCTACACCTTC; cdr3_aa: CASSLGRQGLYGYTF
clone_size: once; v_call: TRBV28; d_call: TRBD1; j_call: TRBJ1-2; cdr3_nt: TGTGCCAGCACCCCTAGACAGGGACATGGCTACACCTTC; cdr3_aa: CASTPRQGHGYTF
clone_size: NA; v_call: TRBV5-1; d_call: NA; j_call: TRBJ1-1; cdr3_nt: TGCGCCAGCAGCTTGGTGACGGGGAACACTGAAGCTTTCTTT; cdr3_aa: CASSLVTGNTEAFF
clone_size: NA; v_call: TRBV24-1; d_call: NA; j_call: TRBJ1-2; cdr3_nt: TGTGCCACCAGTGATTTTCCGTCTGGGGGCGGCTACACCTTC; cdr3_aa: CATSDFPSGGGYTF
clone_size: few; v_call: TRBV27; d_call: NA; j_call: TRBJ1-6; cdr3_nt: TGTGCCAGCAGGGAAGGGAGCTCCTATAATTCACCCCTCCACTTT; cdr3_aa: CASREGSSYNSPLHF
clone_size: NA; v_call: TRBV19; d_call: NA; j_call: TRBJ2-1; cdr3_nt: TGTGCCAGTAGAATTGCCGGGATTCTGGCCAATGAGCAGTTCTTC; cdr3_aa: CASRIAGILANEQFF
clone_size: NA; v_call: TRBV9; d_call: TRBD2; j_call: TRBJ2-3; cdr3_nt: TGTGCCAGCAGCGCCCGACTAGCGGGGGCCTCCACAGATACGCAGTATTTT; cdr3_aa: CASSARLAGASTDTQYF
clone_size: NA; v_call: TRBV21-1; d_call: NA; j_call: TRBJ2-7; cdr3_nt: TGTGCCAGCAGCAAAGCGACCCGCCGGACAGGGCCCTACGAGCAGTACTTC; cdr3_aa: CASSKATRRTGPYEQYF
clone_size: once; v_call: TRBV10-3; d_call: TRBD2; j_call: TRBJ2-3; cdr3_nt: TGTGCCATCAGGTTTAGCGGGACGGTAGATACGCAGTATTTT; cdr3_aa: CAIRFSGTVDTQYF
clone_size: NA; v_call: TRBV9; d_call: NA; j_call: TRBJ1-1; cdr3_nt: TGTGCCAGCAGCGCCCAACCAGGGACGGGGAGGCAAGCTTTCTTT; cdr3_aa: CASSAQPGTGRQAFF
clone_size: once; v_call: TRBV6-5; d_call: TRBD1; j_call: TRBJ1-5; cdr3_nt: TGTGCCAGCGGGGACAGGCTAAATAGCAATCAGCCCCAGCATTTT; cdr3_aa: CASGDRLNSNQPQHF
clone_size: NA; v_call: TRBV4-3; d_call: TRBD1; j_call: TRBJ2-6; cdr3_nt: TGCGCCAGCAGCCAAGACGGACAGGTCAGCTCTGGGGCCAACGTCCTGACTTTC; cdr3_aa: CASSQDGQVSSGANVLTF
clone_size: NA; v_call: TRBV7-9; d_call: NA; j_call: TRBJ1-2; cdr3_nt: TGTGCCAGCAGCGGGAACAGGGAACAGGGCTACACCTTC; cdr3_aa: CASSGNREQGYTF
clone_size: NA; v_call: TRBV15; d_call: NA; j_call: TRBJ1-2; cdr3_nt: TGTGCCACCAGGGAGAGGGTGGGGAACTATGGCTACACCTTC; cdr3_aa: CATRERVGNYGYTF
clone_size: NA; v_call: TRBV19; d_call: TRBD1; j_call: TRBJ2-2; cdr3_nt: TGTGCCAGTAGTATCCGGACAGGTTCGAACACCGGGGAGCTGTTTTTT; cdr3_aa: CASSIRTGSNTGELFF
clone_size: NA; v_call: TRBV5-1; d_call: NA; j_call: TRBJ2-5; cdr3_nt: TGCGCCAGCAGCTTGGCCCTAGAAGAGACCCAGTACTTC; cdr3_aa: CASSLALEETQYF
clone_size: once; v_call: TRBV3-1/TRBV3-2; d_call: NA; j_call: TRBJ1-1; cdr3_nt: TGTGCCAGCAGCCAGGGGAGTACCATCCTGAACACTGAAGCTTTCTTT; cdr3_aa: CASSQGSTILNTEAFF
clone_size: NA; v_call: TRBV2; d_call: TRBD1; j_call: TRBJ2-7; cdr3_nt: TGTGCCAGCAGCCTCTCCGGGACAGGGGACTTCGAGCAGTACTTC; cdr3_aa: CASSLSGTGDFEQYF
clone_size: NA; v_call: TRBV7-8; d_call: NA; j_call: TRBJ1-3; cdr3_nt: TGTGCCAGCAGCCCGGACGCGGGGGACACCATATATTTT; cdr3_aa: CASSPDAGDTIYF
clone_size: NA; v_call: TRBV2; d_call: NA; j_call: TRBJ1-4; cdr3_nt: TGTGCCAGCAGTGACACGGGGATCGGTAATGAAAAACTGTTTTTT; cdr3_aa: CASSDTGIGNEKLFF
clone_size: NA; v_call: TRBV3-1/TRBV3-2; d_call: TRBD2; j_call: TRBJ2-4; cdr3_nt: TGTGCCAGCAGCCAAGGACTAGCGGCCAAAAACATTCAGTACTTC; cdr3_aa: CASSQGLAAKNIQYF
clone_size: NA; v_call: TRBV7-3; d_call: TRBD2; j_call: TRBJ2-7; cdr3_nt: TGTGCCAGCAGCTTAAACGGCGGGAGGGCCGGGGAGCAGTACTTC; cdr3_aa: CASSLNGGRAGEQYF
clone_size: once; v_call: TRBV19; d_call: NA; j_call: TRBJ2-3; cdr3_nt: TGTGCCAGTAGTCGTCTGGGCGTCACAGATACGCAGTATTTT; cdr3_aa: CASSRLGVTDTQYF
clone_size: few; v_call: TRBV5-1; d_call: TRBD1; j_call: TRBJ2-4; cdr3_nt: TGCGCCAGCAAGCCTACAGGGGGCGCGAACATTCAGTACTTC; cdr3_aa: CASKPTGGANIQYF
clone_size: NA; v_call: TRBV28; d_call: TRBD1; j_call: TRBJ2-3; cdr3_nt: TGTGCCAGCAGCACACCTAATATCCGACAGGGGGCGATTACAGATACGCAGTATTTT; cdr3_aa: CASSTPNIRQGAITDTQYF
clone_size: NA; v_call: TRBV27; d_call: NA; j_call: TRBJ2-1; cdr3_nt: TGTGCCAGCAGTTTAGCAATGGTAGCGGCTTCCAATGAGCAGTTCTTC; cdr3_aa: CASSLAMVAASNEQFF
clone_size: NA; v_call: TRBV3-1/TRBV3-2; d_call: TRBD2; j_call: TRBJ2-1; cdr3_nt: TGTGCCAGCAGTCGGACTAGCGGGAGTGTAGTTGAGCAGTTCTTC; cdr3_aa: CASSRTSGSVVEQFF
clone_size: NA; v_call: TRBV5-1; d_call: NA; j_call: TRBJ2-7; cdr3_nt: TGCGCCAGCAGCTTGGGTGCGGCGCAGTACTTC; cdr3_aa: CASSLGAAQYF
clone_size: NA; v_call: TRBV7-2; d_call: TRBD1; j_call: TRBJ1-3; cdr3_nt: TGTGCCAGCAGCTTAGTGACAGGGGGCTCTGGAAACACCATATATTTT; cdr3_aa: CASSLVTGGSGNTIYF
clone_size: NA; v_call: TRBV11-2; d_call: NA; j_call: TRBJ2-3; cdr3_nt: TGTGCCAGCAGCTATGGGGGGACCACAGATACGCAGTATTTT; cdr3_aa: CASSYGGTTDTQYF
clone_size: NA; v_call: TRBV24-1; d_call: NA; j_call: TRBJ2-3; cdr3_nt: TGTGCCACTAATATAAGTAACAAGACTAGCACAGATACGCAGTATTTT; cdr3_aa: CATNISNKTSTDTQYF